This TCR beta chain originates from a study of T cell repertoires in cytomegalovirus infection. CDR1 and CDR2 (germline): MNHEY, SMNVEV (reference sequence). J lost 0 bases, V lost 6 bases, and 5 bases had no gene match. There are 15 residues in the CDR3. On this clonotype: Its specificity is unknown.

TCRdb used MiXCR to reprocess the reads, holding one entry per CDR3 protein. Counted here are some 920,000 distinct CDR3 sequences, roughly 30% occurring once; the ten biggest clones make up around 15%. Sequenced here: cultured CD8+ T cells from PBMCs, sampled from culture after CMV antigen stimulation. The chain has TRBV27 and TRBJ1-5; 7 bases are shared with TRBD1. The TCR sequence derives from a human donor in good health (CMV status not recorded). Some clones in this sample may be carry-over from other donors' samples. The CDR3 sequence is CASSRTGYSNQPQHF. Here the CDR3 DNA reads TGTGCCAGCAGCCGGACAGGCTATAGCAATCAGCCCCAGCATTTT.